The 15 T cell receptor beta chains presented below share a single source sample, sequenced in a study of glioma-infiltrating T cells. Using RNA template, CDR3s of TCR alpha and beta were amplified with iRepertoire arm-PCR. TCRdb independently ran MiXCR on the multiplex PCR reads; one entry per CDR3 protein. The table records about 110,000 distinct CDR3 sequences, 25% to 30% of them present only once. The sample consisted of glioma tissue, nonneoplastic brain tissue, or PBMCs (not recorded which). These receptors all stem from a human donor with low-grade glioma or glioblastoma, undergoing nonglioma brain surgery, or in good health (not recorded which).

This clonotype was counted many times. The J gene is TRBJ1-2, the V gene TRBV11-2, with 10 bases matching TRBD1. CDR3 length: 14 residues. The germline CDR1 and CDR2 sequences are SGHAT and FQNNGV. The V segment lost 7 bases and the J segment 4 bases; nucleotides outside the gene matches: 6. The DNA of the CDR3 is TGTGCCAGCACCCGACAGGGGGCCGCCTATGGCTACACCTTC. Protein sequence: CASTRQGAAYGYTF.

Details on this clonotype: A much larger clone sits a single nucleotide away, making a read error possible. V usage is TRBV12-3 or TRBV12-4 and J usage is TRBJ1-1; D is perhaps TRBD1 (6 bases). Trimming removed 0 bases from V and 5 bases from J, with 7 bases in between. The CDR3 is 13 residues long. The DNA for the CDR3 is TGTGCCAGCAGTTTAGCGGACAGAACTGAAGCTTTCTTT. It translates to CASSLADRTEAFF.

This clonotype was recorded many times. V gene TRBV6-2 or TRBV6-3 combines with J gene TRBJ2-3; D gene unclear. V lost 2 bases, J lost 0 bases, and 3 bases lay in between. Per germline, CDR1 MNHEY and CDR2 SVGEGT. The CDR3 has 13 amino acids. The chain's CDR3 is CASSYASTDTQYF. CDR3 bases: TGTGCCAGCAGTTACGCTAGCACAGATACGCAGTATTTT.

This clonotype was observed at least ten times. This sequence joins TRBV28 and TRBJ1-1; D remains unclear. CDR3 size: 16 residues. V lost 2 bases and J lost 1, with 14 bases in between. Germline V gene data show CDR1 as MDHEN and CDR2 as SYDVKM. The CDR3 reads CASSLLTTRANTEAFF. As DNA, the CDR3 is TGTGCCAGCAGTTTACTCACTACCCGGGCGAACACTGAAGCTTTCTTT.

This clonotype was detected ten times or more. DNA of the CDR3: TGTGCCAGCAGTTATTCTTCCGGGACTAGCGCTAGGAACACCGGGGAGCTGTTTTTT. Protein sequence: CASSYSSGTSARNTGELFF. This sequence joins TRBV6-6 and TRBJ2-2; 10 bases line up with TRBD2. The CDR3 spans 19 residues. Per the germline V gene, CDR1 is MNHNY and CDR2 is SVGAGI (reference sequence). The ends lost 3 bases at V and 1 base at J; junction bases unmatched: 11.

This clonotype was counted at least ten times. The chain joins TRBV4-3 to TRBJ1-2; D is unresolved. The germline V gene encodes CDR1 LGHNA and CDR2 YSLEER. Trimming stripped 0 bases from V and 4 bases from J, with 9 bases between. The CDR3 length is 14 residues. The CDR3 DNA is TGCGCCAGCAGCCAAGATAGGTTCTTCTATGGCTACACCTTC. It translates to CASSQDRFFYGYTF.

This clonotype was seen many times. The CDR3 sequence is CSASHGRGDTQYF. The CDR3 DNA sequence: TGCAGTGCTAGTCATGGGCGAGGAGATACGCAGTATTTT. V gene TRBV20-1 combines with J gene TRBJ2-3; D call uncertain. V was shortened by 3 bases and J by 5 bases, with 12 bases between the two germline ends. This CDR3 is 13 amino acids long. Germline V gene lookup returns CDR1 DFQATT and CDR2 SNEGSKA (reference sequence).

This clonotype was counted ten times or more. The chain employs TRBV20-1 and TRBJ2-7; TRBD1 aligns across 7 bases. After removal of 1 base from V and 5 bases from J, the junction contained 11 bases not matched to a gene. Germline CDR1 reads DFQATT; CDR2 reads SNEGSKA (reference sequence). CDR3 length: 15 residues. CDR3 nucleotide sequence: TGCAGTGCTAGAGCCACACAGGGGCCTGGGGACGAGCAGTACTTC. Protein: CSARATQGPGDEQYF.

This clonotype was counted ten times or more. This sequence joins TRBV4-1 and TRBJ2-7; 10 positions match TRBD2. V lost 1 base to trimming and J lost 3 bases; unmatched junction nucleotides: 15. There are 19 residues in the CDR3. CDR1 MGHRA and CDR2 YSYEKL come from the germline V gene. The CDR3 loop is CASSQVSVPGLARDYEQYF. CDR3 nucleotides: TGCGCCAGCAGCCAAGTCTCCGTTCCGGGACTAGCGAGAGACTACGAGCAGTACTTC.

This clonotype came up many times. V and J are TRBV29-1 and TRBJ1-1; maybe TRBD1 (6 bases). Germline V gene sequence: CDR1 SQVTM, CDR2 ANQGSEA. This CDR3 region has 11 residues. CDR3 bases: TGCACGGGACATTGGAACACTGAAGCTTTCTTT. Protein sequence: CTGHWNTEAFF.

This clonotype was observed at least ten times. This rearrangement joins TRBV19 to TRBJ2-7; D uncertain. The CDR3 sequence is 14 residues long. CDR1 and CDR2 from the germline V gene are LNHDA and SQIVND (reference sequence). The V end was cut by 0 bases, the J end by 3 bases, with 9 bases between. The CDR3 is CASSIDLRVYEQYF. In nucleotides, the CDR3 is TGTGCCAGTAGTATAGATCTACGAGTCTACGAGCAGTACTTC.

As to this clonotype: Since a much larger clone is just one base distant, this may be a read error. V and J are TRBV14 and TRBJ2-1; no firm D call. The CDR3 totals 13 residues. Looked up from germline, CDR1 is SGHDN and CDR2 is FVKESK. Trimming took 3 bases from V and 10 from J, leaving 13 bases between them. The CDR3 loop reads CASSQNPTYEQFF. The CDR3 bases are TGTGCCAGCAGCCAGAACCCCACCTACGAGCAGTTCTTC.

This clonotype was detected ten times or more. This chain joins TRBV29-1 and TRBJ1-1, with D perhaps TRBD1 (5 bases). This CDR3 contains 11 residues. Germline V gives CDR1 SQVTM, CDR2 ANQGSEA. The CDR3 nucleotides are TGCAGTGAAAGGGGAAACACTGAAGCTTTCTTT. This gives the protein CSERGNTEAFF.

A remark on this clonotype: A read error may be the cause here, since a much bigger clone is one base away. This chain joins TRBV29-1 and TRBJ1-3; D is unclear. The CDR3 covers 13 residues. In germline, CDR1 is SQVTM, CDR2 ANQGSEA. Trimming removed 8 bases at V and 0 bases at J, with 11 bases between. CDR3 nucleotide sequence: TGCAGCATCGTACAGTACTCTGGAAACACCATATATTTT. Amino acid sequence: CSIVQYSGNTIYF.

Ten or more counts support this clonotype. The J gene is TRBJ1-1, the V gene TRBV7-3, with D unresolved. Germline CDR1 reads SGHTA; CDR2 reads FQGTGA. Trimming pared 8 bases from V and 1 base from J, leaving 11 bases between. This CDR3 is built from 13 residues. The DNA of the CDR3 is TGTGCCAGCGGGGTCGCACAGAACACTGAAGCTTTCTTT. Translation: CASGVAQNTEAFF. Full variable domain (remainder filled in from reference TRBV7-3 and TRBJ1-1): GAGVSQTPSNKVTEKGKYVELRCDPISGHTALYWYRQSLGQGPEFLIYFQGTGAADDSGLPNDRFFAVRPEGSVSTLKIQRTERGDSAVYLCASGVAQNTEAFFGQGTRLTVV.